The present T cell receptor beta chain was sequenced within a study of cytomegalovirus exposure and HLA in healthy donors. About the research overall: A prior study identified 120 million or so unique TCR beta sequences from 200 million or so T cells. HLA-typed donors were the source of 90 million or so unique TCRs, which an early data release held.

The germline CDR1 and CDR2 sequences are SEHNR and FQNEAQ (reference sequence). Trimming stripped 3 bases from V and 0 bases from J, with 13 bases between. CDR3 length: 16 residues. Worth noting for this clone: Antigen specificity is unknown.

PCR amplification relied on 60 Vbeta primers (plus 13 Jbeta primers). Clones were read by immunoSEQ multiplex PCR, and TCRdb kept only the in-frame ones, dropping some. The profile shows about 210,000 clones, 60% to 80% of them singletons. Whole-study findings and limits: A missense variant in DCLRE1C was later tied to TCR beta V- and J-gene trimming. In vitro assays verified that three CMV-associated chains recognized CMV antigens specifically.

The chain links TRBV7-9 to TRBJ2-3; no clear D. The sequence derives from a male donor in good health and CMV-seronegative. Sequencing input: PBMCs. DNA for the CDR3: TGTGCCAGCAGCTTTCCGATAGCCCCTAGCACAGATACGCAGTATTTT. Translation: CASSFPIAPSTDTQYF.